What follows are 25 T cell receptor beta chains derived from one specimen sequenced in a study of blood T cell repertoires in COVID-19 (dated by TCRdb to 2020 to 2022). The method behind the library was the immunoSEQ multiplex PCR assay. Imported from immuneACCESS, the table was reduced by TCRdb to in-frame sequences with V and J called. These copies leave out some clones; in studies compared against another copy, an unresolved V gene accounts for under half, and the cause of the remainder is not known. The table for this sample lists under 150,000 clones; 81% of them were counted only once. The ten largest make up under 2% of the sample. Sequencing was done on a sample of peripheral blood. These receptors were collected from a man aged 45-65 years with acute or convalescent COVID-19.

V is TRBV30 and J is TRBJ1-6; TRBD1 aligns across 7 bases. This CDR3 spans 15 amino acids. Germline CDR1 and CDR2: GTSNPN and SVGIG (reference sequence). V lost 2 bases, J lost 7 bases, and 8 bases stayed unmatched. The CDR3 reads CAWSRQGEGNSPLHF. The CDR3, as DNA: TGTGCCTGGAGTAGACAGGGAGAAGGGAATTCACCCCTCCACTTT.

V usage is TRBV5-1 and J usage is TRBJ2-1; D is uncertain. Germline V gene lookup returns CDR1 SGHRS and CDR2 YFSETQ. The CDR3 is 12 amino acids. V shed 3 bases and J shed 7 bases, with 8 bases lying between them. The CDR3 DNA follows: TGCGCCAGCAGCTACAGTAGGAATGAGCAGTTCTTC. This translates into CASSYSRNEQFF.

The V gene is TRBV12-5, the J gene TRBJ1-1, with 7 bases identical to TRBD1. The J segment lost 0 bases and the V segment lost 5 bases, leaving 6 bases of the junction unmatched. Germline V lookup: CDR1 LGHNT, CDR2 FRNRAP. CDR3 length equals 15 residues. DNA for the CDR3: TGTGCTAGTGGTACGGGACAGTCCATGAACACTGAAGCTTTCTTT. Translation: CASGTGQSMNTEAFF.

In this sample, this clone turned up once. The V and J genes are TRBV2 and TRBJ2-3; 10 bases line up with TRBD2. J gave up 1 base and V 2 bases, and 3 bases lay outside the gene matches. Germline CDR1 reads SNHLY; CDR2 reads FYNNEI. The CDR3 extends over 16 amino acids. The CDR3 here is CASSEFGLAGTDTQYF. The CDR3 bases are TGTGCCAGCAGTGAATTTGGACTAGCGGGCACAGATACGCAGTATTTT.

This chain joins TRBV11-2 and TRBJ1-2, with 8 bases aligning to TRBD1. CDR3 length equals 16 residues. Trimming removed 5 bases from V and 8 bases from J; junction bases left unmatched: 16. Germline V gene data show CDR1 as SGHAT and CDR2 as FQNNGV. CDR3 DNA: TGTGCCAGCAGCCCCCTAGGGGGGCAGGGGGCGTGGGGCTACACCTTC. The encoded protein is CASSPLGGQGAWGYTF.

This clone was observed a few times. This CDR3 is CASSPPKGAFGYTF. The CDR3, as DNA: TGTGCCAGCAGCCCCCCGAAGGGGGCTTTTGGCTACACCTTC. J is TRBJ1-2 and V is TRBV28; 7 positions match TRBD1. This CDR3 comprises 14 residues. The junction had 11 bases not matched to a gene; V was cut back by 6 bases and J by 7 bases. Germline V CDR1 and CDR2: MDHEN, SYDVKM.

The V call is TRBV7-2, the J call TRBJ2-1; perhaps TRBD1 as D (6 bases). Deletions cut 6 bases from V and 8 bases from J, with 11 bases between. The CDR3 runs to 12 residues. Germline CDR1 is SGHTA and CDR2 is FQGNSA. CDR3 in DNA: TGTGCCAGCAGTCCAGGGGTCGATGAGCAGTTCTTC. Encoded protein: CASSPGVDEQFF.

The rearrangement links TRBV5-4 to TRBJ1-3; tentative D call: TRBD1 (5 bases). The CDR3 runs to 16 residues. V was shortened by 3 bases and J by 5 bases, with 18 bases between the two germline ends. Germline V gene lookup returns CDR1 SGHNT and CDR2 YYREEE (reference sequence). For the CDR3, the DNA is TGTGCCAGCAGCTACCACGCTCAGGGAAATCGAAACACCATATATTTT. As protein: CASSYHAQGNRNTIYF.

The chain combines TRBV5-4 with TRBJ2-3; 7 bases fit TRBD1. The V gene end was trimmed by 3 bases and the J gene end by 2 bases; junction bases not matched to a gene: 15. CDR3 size: 18 residues. CDR1 and CDR2 (germline): SGHNT, YYREEE (reference sequence). The CDR3 reads CASSSARERQGPTDTQYF. CDR3 sequence (DNA): TGTGCCAGCAGCTCGGCCAGAGAGAGACAGGGCCCCACAGATACGCAGTATTTT.

This chain connects TRBV27 to TRBJ2-2; 9 nucleotides line up with TRBD1. The V and J ends lost 7 bases and 1 base, in that order; junction bases with no gene match: 7. Germline V gene sequence: CDR1 MNHEY, CDR2 SMNVEV (reference sequence). This CDR3 spans 16 amino acids. This chain's CDR3 is CASTPSGQGNTGELFF. The CDR3 DNA reads TGTGCCAGCACCCCCTCGGGACAGGGGAACACCGGGGAGCTGTTTTTT.

The J gene is TRBJ2-5, the V gene TRBV5-1, with D tentatively TRBD1 (6 bases). V was trimmed by 4 bases and J by 0 bases, leaving 7 bases between them. CDR1 and CDR2 (germline): SGHRS, YFSETQ. The CDR3 is 13 amino acids. This CDR3 reads CASSRDNQETQYF. The CDR3 nucleotides read TGCGCCAGCAGCCGGGACAACCAAGAGACCCAGTACTTC.

This clone appeared once. The chain couples TRBV5-4 to TRBJ1-2; D is perhaps TRBD1 (6 bases). Between the trimmed V and J ends, which lost 5 bases and 4 bases, there was a span of 18 bases. There are 15 residues in the CDR3. The germline CDR1 and CDR2 sequences are SGHNT and YYREEE (reference sequence). The CDR3 sequence is CASSLPGRGGYGYTF. CDR3 nucleotides: TGTGCCAGCAGTCTCCCCGGCAGGGGTGGCTATGGCTACACCTTC.

This chain joins TRBV10-3 and TRBJ1-1, with D perhaps TRBD1 (5 bases). The CDR3 sequence is 13 residues long. V lost 2 bases, J lost 4 bases, and 8 bases lay in between. Germline-derived CDR1 and CDR2 are ENHRY and SYGVKD. The CDR3 DNA sequence: TGTGCCATCAGTGAGCAGGGTACCACTGAAGCTTTCTTT. It is translated as CAISEQGTTEAFF.

The gene calls are TRBV12-5 and TRBJ1-4; D may be TRBD1 (6 bases). The CDR3 runs to 16 residues. Germline V gene sequence: CDR1 LGHNT, CDR2 FRNRAP. V lost 1 base and J 3 bases, leaving 12 bases between the germline ends. Here the CDR3 DNA reads TGTGCTAGTGGTTTGGGTGGGGGGGCGGCTAATGAAAAACTGTTTTTT. Its translation: CASGLGGGAANEKLFF.

The chain has TRBV7-9 and TRBJ2-5; D is uncertain. Germline V gene lookup returns CDR1 SEHNR and CDR2 FQNEAQ (reference sequence). The CDR3 runs 13 residues. V was pared by 4 bases and J by 0 bases, with 6 bases between. This chain's CDR3 is CASSSRNQETQYF. The CDR3 bases are TGTGCCAGCAGCTCCAGGAACCAAGAGACCCAGTACTTC. The full variable domain, in which reference TRBV7-9 and TRBJ2-5 provide the parts outside the CDR3, is DTGVSQNPRHKITKRGQNVTFRCDPISEHNRLYWYRQTLGQGPEFLTYFQNEAQLEKSRLLSDRFSAERPKGSFSTLEIQRTEQGDSAMYLCASSSRNQETQYFGPGTRLLVL.

The rearrangement uses TRBV28 and TRBJ1-2; 10 bases align to TRBD1. The V segment lost 8 bases and the J segment 8 bases; nucleotides outside the gene matches: 17. The length of the CDR3 is 16 residues. Germline CDR1 MDHEN, CDR2 SYDVKM. The CDR3: CASSLPSRQGAKGYTF. CDR3 DNA: TGTGCCAGCTCACTCCCGTCGAGACAGGGGGCGAAAGGCTACACCTTC.

The chain couples TRBV12-3 or TRBV12-4 to TRBJ1-1; D is uncertain. CDR3 length: 12 residues. Trimming removed 2 bases from V and 7 bases from J, with 8 bases in between. The CDR3 spells CASSLTGNEAFF. CDR3 bases: TGTGCCAGCAGTTTAACCGGGAATGAAGCTTTCTTT.

The V and J genes are TRBV7-9 and TRBJ1-1; 9 bases are a match to TRBD1. Per the germline V gene, CDR1 is SEHNR and CDR2 is FQNEAQ (reference sequence). Trimming cost V 5 bases and J 6 bases; bases outside gene matches: 4. The CDR3 has 13 residues. CDR3 amino acids: CASSRGQGAEAFF. The CDR3 coding sequence is TGTGCCAGCAGCCGGGGACAGGGTGCTGAAGCTTTCTTT.

This chain links TRBV28 with TRBJ1-6; possible D gene TRBD1, 6 bases. Trimming removed 6 bases at V and 12 bases at J, with 15 bases between. The germline gives CDR1 MDHEN, CDR2 SYDVKM. The length of the CDR3 is 13 residues. CDR3 sequence (DNA): TGTGCCAGCAGCCGAACCTTGGACAGACCCCTCCACTTT. Translation gives CASSRTLDRPLHF.

The chain is built from TRBV5-4 and TRBJ1-1; D not resolved. V lost 2 bases and J lost 0, with 8 bases in between. The germline V gene encodes CDR1 SGHNT and CDR2 YYREEE (reference sequence). There are 14 residues in the CDR3. The CDR3 is CASSFWRVNTEAFF. The CDR3 region has the DNA TGTGCCAGCAGCTTCTGGAGGGTGAACACTGAAGCTTTCTTT.

This clone has a handful of counts. The rearrangement joins TRBV3-1 (or the pseudogene TRBV3-2) to TRBJ1-2, with 10 bases that match TRBD1. This CDR3 is 17 amino acids long. Germline-derived CDR1 and CDR2 are LGHDT and YNNKEL (reference sequence). V was pared by 0 bases and J by 4 bases, with 8 bases of the junction left unmatched. Here the CDR3 reads CASSQDFRDRGSYGYTF. In nucleotides, the CDR3 is TGTGCCAGCAGCCAAGACTTCCGGGACAGGGGATCCTATGGCTACACCTTC.

V and J are TRBV28 and TRBJ2-2; 10 nucleotides align to TRBD2. The germline gives CDR1 MDHEN, CDR2 SYDVKM. Unmatched junction bases numbered 2, after V lost 5 bases and J lost 5 bases. The CDR3 extends over 14 amino acids. DNA for the CDR3: TGTGCCAGCAGTATTAGCGGGGGGACCGGGGAGCTGTTTTTT. Translating it yields CASSISGGTGELFF. The variable domain in full, with the rest retrieved from reference TRBV28 and TRBJ2-2, is DVKVTQSSRYLVKRTGEKVFLECVQDMDHENMFWYRQDPGLGLRLIYFSYDVKMKEKGDIPEGYSVSREKKERFSLILESASTNQTSMYLCASSISGGTGELFFGEGSRLTVL.

The chain combines TRBV18 with TRBJ1-6; 9 nucleotides agree with TRBD1. After removal of 2 bases from V and 9 bases from J, the junction contained 5 bases not matched to a gene. In germline, CDR1 is KGHSH, CDR2 LQKENI. CDR3 length equals 15 residues. Written as DNA, the CDR3 is TGTGCCAGCTCACCAGGGACAGGGAGGATTTCACCCCTCCACTTT. This translates into CASSPGTGRISPLHF.

The sample holds one count of this clone. The rearrangement joins TRBV7-7 to TRBJ2-1, with 10 bases fitting TRBD1. Unmatched junction bases numbered 7, after V lost 5 bases and J lost 6 bases. Germline-derived CDR1 and CDR2 are SSHAT and FNYEAQ (reference sequence). The CDR3 is 15 residues long. CDR3 in amino acids: CASSKAGQGTNEQFF. The CDR3 bases are TGTGCCAGCAGCAAAGCGGGACAGGGGACCAATGAGCAGTTCTTC.

V usage is TRBV30 and J usage is TRBJ2-2; 9 nucleotides align to TRBD2. The junction had 8 bases not matched to a gene; V was cut back by 2 bases and J by 7 bases. Per the germline V gene, CDR1 is GTSNPN and CDR2 is SVGIG (reference sequence). This CDR3 has 15 residues. CDR3 DNA sequence: TGTGCCTGGAGTCGGGCGGCGGGGGGGCGCGGGGAGCTGTTTTTT. It codes for CAWSRAAGGRGELFF. Looking up the rest from reference TRBV30 and TRBJ2-2 gives the full variable domain: SQTIHQWPATLVQPVGSPLSLECTVEGTSNPNLYWYRQAAGRGLQLLFYSVGIGQISSEVPQNLSASRPQDRQFILSSKKLLLSDSGFYLCAWSRAAGGRGELFFGEGSRLTVL.